This T cell receptor beta chain originates from a study of T-cell memory formation after mild COVID-19. Study at large: Clusters of TCRs were largely donor specific.

TCRdb re-derived calls from the 5' RACE reads in MiXCR, one entry per CDR3 protein. The table includes some 100,000 distinct CDR3 sequences, 8.5% to 14% detected once. With V trimmed by 5 bases and J by 1 base, 6 bases remained unmatched. Germline V lookup: CDR1 LNHNV, CDR2 YYDKDF (reference sequence). This CDR3 is 15 amino acids long. The TCR sequence derives from a man aged 18 to 29 who had mild COVID-19 (a few samples of this study predate the infection). Cell type and time point are not known. Sequenced sample: PBMCs or a T cell subset sorted from them (not recorded which). The V call is TRBV15, the J call TRBJ2-7; 9 bases align to TRBD1. CDR3 DNA: TGTGCCACCAGCGATCCGGGACAGGGTTCCTACGAGCAGTACTTC. Encoded protein: CATSDPGQGSYEQYF.